This entry concerns a single T cell receptor (beta chain). Authors' data handling: How many nucleated cells were present was estimated from reference gene primer amplification. The protocol was immunoSEQ multiplex PCR, while the TCRdb copy is restricted to in-frame clones and leaves out a portion. The V and J calls and clone size were taken over from that table, and D and trimming were inferred from the DNA. The sample yields 77,000 or so clones, around 83% seen once. This sample was included in a study of blood T cell repertoires in COVID-19. Study-wide background: Specimens from acute and convalescent COVID-19 originated in the United States, Italy and Spain. PBMCs, B-cell-depleted T cells, or T cells were the source of the cDNA or gDNA that made up the material.

V lost 4 bases and J lost 0, with 13 bases in between. Germline loops: CDR1 SGHRS, CDR2 YFSETQ. CDR3 length equals 15 residues. Sequenced: peripheral blood. The receptor's source is a woman in her fifties or sixties with acute or convalescent COVID-19. This chain joins TRBV5-1 and TRBJ1-1; no clear D. CDR3 protein: CASSPREGMNTEAFF. CDR3 nucleotide sequence: TGCGCCAGCAGCCCCCGGGAGGGAATGAACACTGAAGCTTTCTTT.